These 3 T cell receptor beta chains share one sample of origin, sequenced in a study of blood T cell repertoires in COVID-19. This table comes from immunoSEQ multiplex PCR, and its TCRdb copy is limited to in-frame clones, with some not included. The repertoire has hundreds of thousands of clones, approximately 86% of them found once; the top ten carry 3.8%. The specimen was PBMCs or T cells enriched from blood (not recorded which). These receptors all come from a woman aged 40 to 50 with acute COVID-19.

The chain couples TRBV5-6 to TRBJ2-1; D may be TRBD2 (6 bases). The germline V and J ends were trimmed by 2 bases and 0 bases, with 12 bases remaining between them. Germline V lookup: CDR1 SGHDT, CDR2 YYEEEE. The CDR3 runs to 16 residues. As DNA, the CDR3 is TGTGCCAGCAGCTTATGGCGGAGGGGCTCCTACAATGAGCAGTTCTTC. Translating it yields CASSLWRRGSYNEQFF.

This chain links TRBV18 with TRBJ2-5, with TRBD2 identical over 10 bases. This CDR3 contains 16 residues. Germline V lookup: CDR1 KGHSH, CDR2 LQKENI. The J segment lost 1 base and the V segment lost 3 bases, leaving 5 bases of the junction unmatched. The CDR3 protein is CASSPPASGSQETQYF. DNA for the CDR3: TGTGCCAGCTCACCCCCTGCTAGCGGGAGCCAAGAGACCCAGTACTTC.

This chain links TRBV6-2 or TRBV6-3 with TRBJ2-7; D might be TRBD1 (5 bases). V was cut by 3 bases and J by 3 bases, with 6 bases left in between. Looked up from germline, CDR1 is MNHEY and CDR2 is SVGEGT. This CDR3 has 12 residues. The CDR3 DNA is TGTGCCAGCAGTTATAGGGGCTACGAGCAGTACTTC. Translating it yields CASSYRGYEQYF.